This T cell receptor (beta chain) was obtained from a study of shared clonotypes between healthy human individuals. The table came from immunoSEQ multiplex PCR; TCRdb's copy has only in-frame clones and leaves some out. The repertoire holds 650,000 to 750,000 clones, with 60% to 80% as singletons. Germline assignment: CDR1 SEHNR and CDR2 FQNEAQ (reference sequence). The CDR3 extends over 18 amino acids. J gave up 6 bases and V 1 base, and 14 bases lay outside the gene matches. This TCR was sampled from a woman aged 30 to 39 in good health. The specimen sequenced was memory CD4+ T cells sorted from blood. Subset here: CD45RA-negative fraction. V usage is TRBV7-9 and J usage is TRBJ2-7; TRBD1 matches 11 bases. The CDR3 region has the DNA TGTGCCAGCAGCTTAGTTAAATTGGGGACAGGGGGTATCCGCGAGCAGTACTTC. It is translated as CASSLVKLGTGGIREQYF.